These 30 T cell receptor beta chains originate from one sample sequenced in a study of blood T cells in healthy people across ages. Sample-barcoded 5' priming and a J-beta primer mix drove a second PCR of roughly 6 to 12 cycles. TCRdb passed the 5' RACE reads through MiXCR, listing each CDR3 protein once. The sample holds 580,000 or so distinct CDR3 sequences, roughly 48% seen once. Sequenced input: blood. All receptors derive from a man older than 75 in good health.

This clonotype was seen ten or more times. The rearrangement joins TRBV6-5 to TRBJ2-7; 9 bases line up with TRBD2. Germline CDR1 MNHEY, CDR2 SVGAGI. CDR3 size: 12 residues. The ends lost 5 bases at V and 9 bases at J; junction bases unmatched: 5. DNA for the CDR3: TGTGCCAGCAGTGGAAGGACTAGCGCGCAGTACTTC. Residues: CASSGRTSAQYF.

The gene calls are TRBV6-1 and TRBJ2-2, with a weak D call TRBD1 (6 bases). The V end lost 6 bases, the J end lost 2 bases, and 22 bases lay between the germline ends. This CDR3 is 18 amino acids long. Germline CDR1 MNHNS, CDR2 SASEGT. The CDR3 DNA is TGTGCCAGCAGGTTTGGGGGCGTACCCGGGCCAAACACCGGGGAGCTGTTTTTT. It translates to CASRFGGVPGPNTGELFF.

This clonotype came up a few times. The V gene is TRBV10-3, the J gene TRBJ2-7; 9 positions agree with TRBD1. Germline CDR1 ENHRY, CDR2 SYGVKD. With 11 bases clipped from V and 5 bases from J, the junction kept 7 bases outside the gene matches. The CDR3 consists of 12 residues. The DNA for the CDR3 is TGTGCCGCCGGGACAGGGTTGGACGAGCAGTACTTC. This codes for CAAGTGLDEQYF.

This chain connects TRBV9 to TRBJ2-7; TRBD1 matches 8 bases. Per germline, CDR1 SGDLS and CDR2 YYNGEE. CDR3 length equals 14 residues. J gave up 7 bases and V 0 bases, and 6 bases lay outside the gene matches. The CDR3 loop is CASSVEGQALEQYF. CDR3 nucleotide sequence: TGTGCCAGCAGCGTAGAGGGACAGGCACTGGAGCAGTACTTC.

This clonotype was detected a few times. The CDR3 region is CASTPLSSGSYNEQFF. The DNA for the CDR3 is TGTGCCAGCACCCCCCTGTCTAGCGGTTCCTACAATGAGCAGTTCTTC. The V call is TRBV6-2 or TRBV6-3, the J call TRBJ2-1, with 7 bases matching TRBD2. With V trimmed by 7 bases and J by 1 base, 10 bases remained unmatched. The CDR3 spans 16 residues. In germline, CDR1 is MNHEY, CDR2 SVGEGT.

This clonotype was picked up many times. V gene TRBV6-5 combines with J gene TRBJ2-1, with 13 nucleotides matching TRBD2. J was trimmed by 7 bases and V by 4 bases; bases with no gene match: 19. The CDR3 runs to 20 residues. Germline-derived CDR1 and CDR2 are MNHEY and SVGAGI. CDR3: CASSSKSGTSGIHWRNEQFF. DNA of the CDR3: TGTGCCAGCAGTTCCAAATCCGGGACTAGCGGGATACATTGGCGGAATGAGCAGTTCTTC.

The genes are TRBV9 and TRBJ2-6, with 7 bases that match TRBD2. After removal of 2 bases from V and 11 bases from J, the junction contained 7 bases not matched to a gene. In germline, CDR1 is SGDLS, CDR2 YYNGEE. CDR3 length: 14 residues. CDR3 amino acids: CASSVSMGGDVLTF. In nucleotides, the CDR3 is TGTGCCAGCAGCGTTTCAATGGGGGGGGACGTCCTGACTTTC.

J is TRBJ2-7 and V is TRBV10-3; maybe TRBD2 (6 bases). V was trimmed by 3 bases and J by 2 bases, leaving 11 bases between them. The germline CDR1 and CDR2 sequences are ENHRY and SYGVKD. The CDR3 extends over 14 amino acids. CDR3 nucleotides: TGTGCCATCAGTGAAGGGGCGGGAACCTACGAGCAGTACTTC. It translates to CAISEGAGTYEQYF.

The rearrangement links TRBV7-9 to TRBJ2-7; 7 positions agree with TRBD1. J gave up 5 bases and V 4 bases, and 8 bases lay outside the gene matches. Germline-derived CDR1 and CDR2 are SEHNR and FQNEAQ (reference sequence). This CDR3 contains 14 residues. CDR3: CASSSSGGMDEQYF. The CDR3 DNA reads TGTGCCAGCAGCTCCTCAGGGGGAATGGACGAGCAGTACTTC.

The chain recombines TRBV9 with TRBJ2-3; tentative D call: TRBD2 (5 bases). Germline CDR1 is SGDLS and CDR2 is YYNGEE. The CDR3 has 16 residues. Trimming shortened V by 0 bases and J by 4 bases, and 15 bases separated the two germline ends. CDR3 loop: CASSVGTGSRADTQYF. The CDR3 bases are TGTGCCAGCAGCGTAGGGACGGGGAGTAGGGCAGATACGCAGTATTTT.

The V call is TRBV11-2, the J call TRBJ2-1; 7 nucleotides match TRBD1. In germline, CDR1 is SGHAT, CDR2 FQNNGV. J was trimmed by 13 bases and V by 5 bases; bases with no gene match: 8. The CDR3 is made up of 12 amino acids. Here the CDR3 DNA reads TGTGCCAGCAGCCAATTCAGGGGGAGTCAGTTCTTC. As protein: CASSQFRGSQFF.

This clonotype was detected a few times. The chain links TRBV6-6 to TRBJ2-7; 8 nucleotides agree with TRBD1. From germline, CDR1 is MNHNY and CDR2 SVGAGI (reference sequence). The CDR3 is 14 amino acids. The ends lost 6 bases at V and 4 bases at J; junction bases unmatched: 8. CDR3 bases: TGTGCCAGCAGCTCCACGGACAGGGAATACGAGCAGTACTTC. It specifies CASSSTDREYEQYF.

This chain links TRBV28 with TRBJ2-7; 7 nucleotides agree with TRBD1. The V gene's germline CDR1 is MDHEN and CDR2 SYDVKM. V was pared by 6 bases and J by 3 bases, with 8 bases of the junction left unmatched. The CDR3 is 14 residues long. CDR3 protein: CASSTGVVLYEQYF. The CDR3 DNA follows: TGTGCCAGCAGCACAGGGGTGGTCCTCTACGAGCAGTACTTC.

There are a few counts of this clonotype. The genes are TRBV30 and TRBJ1-2; no definite D call. Germline loops: CDR1 GTSNPN, CDR2 SVGIG (reference sequence). This CDR3 has 11 amino acids. V shed 4 bases and J shed 7 bases, with 10 bases lying between them. The CDR3 is CAWTLGSGYTF. CDR3 DNA: TGTGCCTGGACCCTCGGGTCTGGCTACACCTTC.

The chain joins TRBV3-1 to TRBJ2-7, with 13 bases that match TRBD2. With the DNA end fitting TRBJ2-5 better, the J assignment may be wrong. The CDR3 length is 15 residues. The germline CDR1 and CDR2 sequences are LGHDT and YNNKEL (reference sequence). CDR3 nucleotides: TGTGCCAGCAGCCAAACTAGCGGGGGGGCCAAGACCCAGTACTTC. Protein sequence: CASSQTSGGAKTQYF.

This clonotype was found a few times. The J gene is TRBJ2-7, the V gene TRBV27; 8 bases are shared with TRBD2. Germline-derived CDR1 and CDR2 are MNHEY and SMNVEV (reference sequence). J lost 10 bases, V lost 7 bases, and 12 bases had no gene match. The CDR3 runs 13 residues. The CDR3 here is CASTPSGSKRQYF. The CDR3, as DNA: TGTGCCAGCACCCCTAGCGGGTCCAAACGCCAGTACTTC.

This chain connects TRBV7-2 to TRBJ1-5, with no clear D. This CDR3 comprises 12 residues. Per the germline V gene, CDR1 is SGHTA and CDR2 is FQGNSA. With 5 bases removed from V and 4 bases from J, the gap between germline ends came to 6 bases. DNA for the CDR3: TGTACCAGCAGCCGGACTAATCAGCCCCAGCATTTT. Its translation is CTSSRTNQPQHF.

The chain joins TRBV12-3 or TRBV12-4 to TRBJ2-5, with TRBD2 matching over 7 bases. The CDR3 runs to 14 residues. With V trimmed by 1 base and J by 4 bases, 3 bases remained unmatched. CDR3 DNA: TGTGCCAGCAGTTTAGGTATAGCGGGAGAGACCCAGTACTTC. Translated: CASSLGIAGETQYF.

This clonotype has a count of ten or more. This chain uses TRBV6-6 with TRBJ2-7, with D hard to call. CDR3 length: 12 amino acids. Germline-derived CDR1 and CDR2 are MNHNY and SVGAGI (reference sequence). V gave up 0 bases and J gave up 11 bases, with 11 bases separating them. The CDR3 bases are TGTGCCAGCAGTTACTCAGAGGCTACCAAGTACTTC. Translated, it gives CASSYSEATKYF.

This rearrangement joins TRBV2 to TRBJ2-7; D may be TRBD1 or TRBD2 (7 bases each). The CDR3 runs to 15 residues. Trimming took 11 bases from V and 5 from J, leaving 25 bases between them. From germline, CDR1 is SNHLY and CDR2 FYNNEI. CDR3 region: CASSQGGLRENEQYF. The CDR3 DNA is TGTGCCTCCTCCCAGGGGGGCCTGCGGGAGAACGAGCAGTACTTC.

The table lists this clonotype with a count of one. The CDR3 protein is CASGLDSIPTGGYTF. The CDR3 DNA reads as TGTGCTAGTGGTTTGGACTCGATCCCGACAGGGGGCTACACCTTC. The chain has TRBV12-5 and TRBJ1-2; the match to TRBD1 covers 7 bases. The CDR3 has 15 amino acids. Germline V gene data show CDR1 as LGHNT and CDR2 as FRNRAP. Losses at the gene ends were 1 base for V and 8 bases for J; bases not matched to a gene: 10.

This clonotype was counted at least ten times. The V call is TRBV6-6, the J call TRBJ2-3; 8 bases fit TRBD1. Trimming at V came to 5 bases and at J to 5 bases, leaving 12 bases not matched to a gene. Germline CDR1 reads MNHNY; CDR2 reads SVGAGI (reference sequence). The CDR3 extends over 16 amino acids. The CDR3 bases are TGTGCCAGCAGTCCCCAGACAGGGGAATGGATAGATACGCAGTATTTT. Translated, it gives CASSPQTGEWIDTQYF.

The chain combines TRBV10-3 with TRBJ2-1, with 15 bases that match TRBD2. This CDR3 has 17 residues. The J segment lost 6 bases and the V segment lost 8 bases, leaving 11 bases of the junction unmatched. Per the germline V gene, CDR1 is ENHRY and CDR2 is SYGVKD. CDR3 in DNA: TGTGCCATCGGTGCGTGGACTAGCGGGAGGGCTGGCAATGAGCAGTTCTTC. It yields the protein CAIGAWTSGRAGNEQFF.

V and J are TRBV11-1 and TRBJ2-1; 8 bases align to TRBD2. CDR3 size: 13 residues. V shed 9 bases, J shed 5 bases, and the junction held 6 bases outside the gene matches. Germline loops: CDR1 SGHAT, CDR2 FQDESV (reference sequence). The CDR3 region is CASRLALNNEQFF. The CDR3 DNA is TGTGCCAGTCGACTAGCGCTTAACAATGAGCAGTTCTTC. The whole variable domain, filled in from reference TRBV11-1 and TRBJ2-1, reads EAEVAQSPRYKITEKSQAVAFWCDPISGHATLYWYRQILGQGPELLVQFQDESVVDDSQLPKDRFSAERLKGVDSTLKIQPAELGDSAMYLCASRLALNNEQFFGPGTRLTVL.

Note on this clonotype: The junction differs from germline at one of its ends, possibly a read error. This chain links TRBV15 with TRBJ2-6; D might be TRBD1 (5 bases). Germline loops: CDR1 LNHNV, CDR2 YYDKDF (reference sequence). This CDR3 has 15 residues. CDR3 protein: CATSRDSSGADVLTF. The CDR3 DNA sequence: TGTGCCACCAGCAGAGATAGCTCTGGGGCCGACGTCCTGACTTTC.

This clonotype was counted a single time. The V call is TRBV6-2 or TRBV6-3, the J call TRBJ1-2, with TRBD1 as a possible D gene (6 bases). Germline loops: CDR1 MNHEY, CDR2 SVGEGT. Deletions cut 4 bases from V and 3 bases from J, with 18 bases between. The CDR3 loop spans 16 amino acids. The CDR3: CASSSTPEGVDYGYTF. The CDR3 DNA sequence: TGTGCCAGCAGTTCCACACCCGAGGGGGTGGACTATGGCTACACCTTC.

This clonotype was detected ten times or more. The chain is built from TRBV6-6 and TRBJ2-7, with 7 bases fitting TRBD2. The germline V gene has CDR1 MNHNY and CDR2 SVGAGI (reference sequence). The CDR3 sequence is 14 residues long. Unmatched junction bases numbered 11, after V lost 8 bases and J lost 4 bases. DNA of the CDR3: TGTGCCAGCGGCTCCCCGGGAGGTCCATACGAGCAGTACTTC. The encoded protein is CASGSPGGPYEQYF.

This clonotype was detected many times. This clone may be a read error of a much larger clone one base away. The chain is built from TRBV6-5 and TRBJ2-5; no clear D gene. Trimming removed 6 bases from V and 11 bases from J, with 16 bases in between. The CDR3 is 12 amino acids. The germline V gene has CDR1 MNHEY and CDR2 SVGAGI. The CDR3 region is CASRTYGDEQYF. DNA of the CDR3: TGTGCCAGCAGAACCTATGGGGATGAGCAGTACTTC.

The chain combines TRBV20-1 with TRBJ2-1; perhaps TRBD1 as D (5 bases). Germline values: CDR1 DFQATT, CDR2 SNEGSKA (reference sequence). Trimming removed 3 bases at V and 6 bases at J, with 18 bases between. This CDR3 contains 15 residues. The CDR3 region is CSARSSREFLNEQFF. As DNA, the CDR3 is TGCAGTGCTAGGAGTAGCAGGGAATTTCTCAATGAGCAGTTCTTC.

The CDR3 DNA follows: TGTGCCAGCAGCTTCGCCCCAGCGGGGGCTAGCACAGATACGCAGTATTTT. Residues: CASSFAPAGASTDTQYF. This chain joins TRBV11-2 and TRBJ2-3; 8 nucleotides match TRBD2. The CDR3 length is 17 residues. Germline CDR1 SGHAT, CDR2 FQNNGV. The V and J ends lost 3 bases and 0 bases, in that order; junction bases with no gene match: 8.